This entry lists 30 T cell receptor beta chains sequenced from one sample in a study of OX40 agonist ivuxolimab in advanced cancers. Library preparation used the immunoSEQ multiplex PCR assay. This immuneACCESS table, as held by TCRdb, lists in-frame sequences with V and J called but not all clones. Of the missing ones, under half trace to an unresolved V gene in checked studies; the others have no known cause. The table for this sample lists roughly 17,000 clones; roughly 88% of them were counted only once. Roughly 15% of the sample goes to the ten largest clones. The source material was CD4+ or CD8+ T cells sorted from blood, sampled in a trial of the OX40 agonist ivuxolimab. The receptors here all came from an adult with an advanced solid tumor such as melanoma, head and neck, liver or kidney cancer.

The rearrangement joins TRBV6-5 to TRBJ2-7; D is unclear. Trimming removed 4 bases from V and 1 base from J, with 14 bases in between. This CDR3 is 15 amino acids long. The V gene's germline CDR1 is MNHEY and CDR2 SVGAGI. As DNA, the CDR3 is TGTGCCAGCAGTTCCCCACGGATACTGTCCTACGAGCAGTACTTC. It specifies CASSSPRILSYEQYF.

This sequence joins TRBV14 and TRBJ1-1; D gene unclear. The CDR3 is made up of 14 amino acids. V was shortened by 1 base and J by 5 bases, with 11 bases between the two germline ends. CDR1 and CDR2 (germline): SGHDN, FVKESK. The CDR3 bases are TGTGCCAGCAGCCAAGTTAAGGGAGTAACTGAAGCTTTCTTT. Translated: CASSQVKGVTEAFF.

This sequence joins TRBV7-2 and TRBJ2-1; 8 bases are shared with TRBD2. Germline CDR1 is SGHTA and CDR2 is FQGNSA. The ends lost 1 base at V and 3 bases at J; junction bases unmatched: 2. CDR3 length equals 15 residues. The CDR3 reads CASSLGGGLYNEQFF. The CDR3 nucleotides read TGTGCCAGCAGCTTAGGCGGGGGGCTCTACAATGAGCAGTTCTTC.

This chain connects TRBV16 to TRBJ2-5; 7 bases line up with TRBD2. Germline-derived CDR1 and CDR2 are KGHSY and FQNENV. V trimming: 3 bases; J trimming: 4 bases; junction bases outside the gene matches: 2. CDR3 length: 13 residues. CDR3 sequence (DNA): TGTGCCAGCAGCCAGGGGAGGGGAGAGACCCAGTACTTC. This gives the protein CASSQGRGETQYF. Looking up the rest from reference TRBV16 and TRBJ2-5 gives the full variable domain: GEEVAQTPKHLVRGEGQKAKLYCAPIKGHSYVFWYQQVLKNEFKFLISFQNENVFDETGMPKERFSAKCLPNSPCSLEIQATKLEDSAVYFCASSQGRGETQYFGPGTRLLVL.

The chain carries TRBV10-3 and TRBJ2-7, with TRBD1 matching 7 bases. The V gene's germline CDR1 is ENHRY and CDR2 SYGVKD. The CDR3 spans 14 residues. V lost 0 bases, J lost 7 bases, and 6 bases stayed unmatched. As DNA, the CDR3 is TGTGCCATCAGTGAGTCGACAGGGTCGAGGGAGCAGTACTTC. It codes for CAISESTGSREQYF.

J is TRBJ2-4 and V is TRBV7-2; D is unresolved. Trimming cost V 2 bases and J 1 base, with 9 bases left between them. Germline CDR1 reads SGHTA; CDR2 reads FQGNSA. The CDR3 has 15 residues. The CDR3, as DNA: TGTGCCAGCAGCTTAAGGTTGGGGGCCAAAAACATTCAGTACTTC. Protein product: CASSLRLGAKNIQYF.

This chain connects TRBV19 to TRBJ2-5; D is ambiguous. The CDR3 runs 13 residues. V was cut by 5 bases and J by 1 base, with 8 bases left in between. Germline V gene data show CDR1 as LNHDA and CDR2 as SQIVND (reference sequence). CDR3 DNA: TGTGCCAGTAGTTCCAGCGCCCAAGAGACCCAGTACTTC. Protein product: CASSSSAQETQYF.

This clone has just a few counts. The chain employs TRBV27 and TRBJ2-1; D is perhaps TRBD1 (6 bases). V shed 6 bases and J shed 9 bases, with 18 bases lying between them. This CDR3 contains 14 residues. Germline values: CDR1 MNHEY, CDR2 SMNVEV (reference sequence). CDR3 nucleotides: TGTGCCAGCAGCCCAAGGGGGTCGCCCGGTGAGCAGTTCTTC. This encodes CASSPRGSPGEQFF.

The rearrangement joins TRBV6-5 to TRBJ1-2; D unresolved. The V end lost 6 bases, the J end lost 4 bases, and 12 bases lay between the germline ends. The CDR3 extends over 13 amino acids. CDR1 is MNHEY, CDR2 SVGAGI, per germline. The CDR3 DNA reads TGTGCCAGCAGCTCCGAGGTCCCCTATGGCTACACCTTC. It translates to CASSSEVPYGYTF.

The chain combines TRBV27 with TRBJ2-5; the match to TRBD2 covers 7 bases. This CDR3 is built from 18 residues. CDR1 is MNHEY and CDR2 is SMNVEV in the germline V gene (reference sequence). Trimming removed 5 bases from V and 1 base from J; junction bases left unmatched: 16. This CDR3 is CASSPSPNLAAAQETQYF. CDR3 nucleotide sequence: TGTGCCAGCAGTCCCTCGCCCAATCTAGCGGCCGCCCAAGAGACCCAGTACTTC.

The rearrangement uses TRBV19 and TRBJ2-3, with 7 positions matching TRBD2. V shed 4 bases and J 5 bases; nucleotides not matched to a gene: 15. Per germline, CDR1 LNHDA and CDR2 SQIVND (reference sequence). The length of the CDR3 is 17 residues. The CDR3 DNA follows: TGTGCCAGTAGTAACTTTTCGCGGGGGATGGGTGTAGATACGCAGTATTTT. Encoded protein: CASSNFSRGMGVDTQYF.

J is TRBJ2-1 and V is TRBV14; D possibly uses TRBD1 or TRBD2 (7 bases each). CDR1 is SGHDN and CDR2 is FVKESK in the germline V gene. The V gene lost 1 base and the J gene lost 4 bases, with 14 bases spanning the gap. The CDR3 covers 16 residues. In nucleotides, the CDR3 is TGTGCCAGCAGCCAAGTGGCAGGGGGAGGGTACAATGAGCAGTTCTTC. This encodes CASSQVAGGGYNEQFF.

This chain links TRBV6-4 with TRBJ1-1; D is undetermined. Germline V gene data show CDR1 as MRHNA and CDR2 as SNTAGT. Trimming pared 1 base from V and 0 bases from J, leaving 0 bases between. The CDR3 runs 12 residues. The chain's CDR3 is CASSDLNTEAFF. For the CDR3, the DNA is TGTGCCAGCAGTGACTTGAACACTGAAGCTTTCTTT.

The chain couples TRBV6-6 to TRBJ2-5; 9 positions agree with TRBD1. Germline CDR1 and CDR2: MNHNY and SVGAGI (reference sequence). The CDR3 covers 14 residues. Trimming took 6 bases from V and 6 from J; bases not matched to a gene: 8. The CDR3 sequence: CASSLPGQGQTQYF. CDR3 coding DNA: TGTGCCAGCAGCTTACCCGGACAGGGGCAGACCCAGTACTTC.

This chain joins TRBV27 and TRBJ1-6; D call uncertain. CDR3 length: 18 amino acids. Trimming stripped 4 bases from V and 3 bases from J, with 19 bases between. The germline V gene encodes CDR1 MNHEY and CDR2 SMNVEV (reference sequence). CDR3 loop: CASSSDGPPGNYNSPLHF. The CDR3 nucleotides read TGTGCCAGCAGTTCGGACGGACCTCCGGGGAACTATAATTCACCCCTCCACTTT.

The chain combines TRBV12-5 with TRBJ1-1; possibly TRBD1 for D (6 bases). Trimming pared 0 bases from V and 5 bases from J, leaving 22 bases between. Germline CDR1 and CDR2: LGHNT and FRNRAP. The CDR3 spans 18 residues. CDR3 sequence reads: CASGLVRSTGGIGTEAFF. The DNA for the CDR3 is TGTGCTAGTGGTTTGGTGCGCTCGACAGGCGGGATAGGGACTGAAGCTTTCTTT.

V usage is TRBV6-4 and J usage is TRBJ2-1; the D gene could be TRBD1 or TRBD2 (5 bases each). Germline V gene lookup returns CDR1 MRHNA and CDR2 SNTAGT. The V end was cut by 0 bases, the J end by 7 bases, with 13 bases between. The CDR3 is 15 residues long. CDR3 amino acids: CASSDSAGWGNEQFF. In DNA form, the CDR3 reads TGTGCCAGCAGTGACTCGGCAGGGTGGGGGAATGAGCAGTTCTTC.

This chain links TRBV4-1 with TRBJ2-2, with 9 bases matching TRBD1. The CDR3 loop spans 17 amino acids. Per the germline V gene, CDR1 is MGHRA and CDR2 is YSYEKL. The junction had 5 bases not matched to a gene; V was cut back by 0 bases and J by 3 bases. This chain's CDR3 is CASSQEEQGADTGELFF. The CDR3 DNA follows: TGCGCCAGCAGCCAAGAGGAACAGGGGGCGGACACCGGGGAGCTGTTTTTT.

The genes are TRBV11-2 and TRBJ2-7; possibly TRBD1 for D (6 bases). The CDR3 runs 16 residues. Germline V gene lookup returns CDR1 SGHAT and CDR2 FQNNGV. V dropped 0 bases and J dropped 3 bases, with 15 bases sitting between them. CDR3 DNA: TGTGCCAGCAGCTTAGATATGGGGACACTGGGCTACGAGCAGTACTTC. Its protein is CASSLDMGTLGYEQYF.

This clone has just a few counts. CDR3 sequence: CASSISLGGTDTQYF. The DNA for the CDR3 is TGTGCCAGCAGTATCTCTTTGGGGGGCACAGATACGCAGTATTTT. The chain couples TRBV27 to TRBJ2-3, with D perhaps given as TRBD1 or TRBD2 (5 bases each). Germline assignment: CDR1 MNHEY and CDR2 SMNVEV (reference sequence). The V end was cut by 5 bases, the J end by 1 base, with 13 bases between. This CDR3 contains 15 residues.

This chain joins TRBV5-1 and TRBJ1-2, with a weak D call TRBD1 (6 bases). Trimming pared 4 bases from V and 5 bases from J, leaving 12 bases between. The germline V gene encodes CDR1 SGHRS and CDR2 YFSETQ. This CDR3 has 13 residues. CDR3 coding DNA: TGCGCCAGCAGCCCGGGGGCAGGGTATGGCTACACCTTC. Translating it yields CASSPGAGYGYTF.

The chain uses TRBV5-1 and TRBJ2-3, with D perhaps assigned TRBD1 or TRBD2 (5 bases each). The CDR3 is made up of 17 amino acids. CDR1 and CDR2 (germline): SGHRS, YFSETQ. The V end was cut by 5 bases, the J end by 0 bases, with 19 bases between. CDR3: CASRLHSGTVSTDTQYF. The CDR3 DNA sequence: TGCGCCAGCAGGTTACATTCAGGGACGGTAAGCACAGATACGCAGTATTTT. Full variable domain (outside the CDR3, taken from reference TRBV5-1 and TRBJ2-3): KAGVTQTPRYLIKTRGQQVTLSCSPISGHRSVSWYQQTPGQGLQFLFEYFSETQRNKGNFPGRFSGRQFSNSRSEMNVSTLELGDSALYLCASRLHSGTVSTDTQYFGPGTRLTVL.

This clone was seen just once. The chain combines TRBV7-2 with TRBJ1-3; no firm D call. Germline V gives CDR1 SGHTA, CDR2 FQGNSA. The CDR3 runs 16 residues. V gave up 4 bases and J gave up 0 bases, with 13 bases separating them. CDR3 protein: CASSSTGLLSGNTIYF. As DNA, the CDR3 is TGTGCCAGCAGCTCAACCGGACTCCTCTCTGGAAACACCATATATTTT.

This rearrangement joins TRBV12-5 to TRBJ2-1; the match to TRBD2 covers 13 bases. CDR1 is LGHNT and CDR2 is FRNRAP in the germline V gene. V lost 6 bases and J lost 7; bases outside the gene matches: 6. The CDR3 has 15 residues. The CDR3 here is CASGQGTSGINEQFF. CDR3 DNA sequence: TGTGCTAGTGGCCAGGGGACTAGCGGGATTAATGAGCAGTTCTTC. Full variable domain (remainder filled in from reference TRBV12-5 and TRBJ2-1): DARVTQTPRHKVTEMGQEVTMRCQPILGHNTVFWYRQTMMQGLELLAYFRNRAPLDDSGMPKDRFSAEMPDATLATLKIQPSEPRDSAVYFCASGQGTSGINEQFFGPGTRLTVL.

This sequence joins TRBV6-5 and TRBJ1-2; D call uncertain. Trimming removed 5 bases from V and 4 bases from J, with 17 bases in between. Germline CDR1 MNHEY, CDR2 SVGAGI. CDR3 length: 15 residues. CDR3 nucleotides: TGTGCCAGCAGTCCTGGACCGTCGTCCCTCTATGGCTACACCTTC. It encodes CASSPGPSSLYGYTF.

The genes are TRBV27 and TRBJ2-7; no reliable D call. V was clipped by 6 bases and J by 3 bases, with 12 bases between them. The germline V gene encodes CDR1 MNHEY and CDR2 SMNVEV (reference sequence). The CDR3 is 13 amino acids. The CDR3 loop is CASSYAPSYEQYF. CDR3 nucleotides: TGTGCCAGCAGCTATGCCCCGAGCTACGAGCAGTACTTC.

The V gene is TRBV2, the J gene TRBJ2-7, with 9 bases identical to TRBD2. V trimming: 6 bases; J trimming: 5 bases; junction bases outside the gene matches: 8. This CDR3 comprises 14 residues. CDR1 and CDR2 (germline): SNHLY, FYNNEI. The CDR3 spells CASRAAGGIDEQYF. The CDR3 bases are TGTGCCAGCAGGGCAGCGGGGGGCATCGACGAGCAGTACTTC.

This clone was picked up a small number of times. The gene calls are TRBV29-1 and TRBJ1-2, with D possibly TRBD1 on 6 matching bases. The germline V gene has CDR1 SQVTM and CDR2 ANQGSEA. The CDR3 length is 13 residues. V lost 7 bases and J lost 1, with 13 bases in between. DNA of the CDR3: TGCAGCGCCCCGGACAGAGATAACTATGGCTACACCTTC. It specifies CSAPDRDNYGYTF.

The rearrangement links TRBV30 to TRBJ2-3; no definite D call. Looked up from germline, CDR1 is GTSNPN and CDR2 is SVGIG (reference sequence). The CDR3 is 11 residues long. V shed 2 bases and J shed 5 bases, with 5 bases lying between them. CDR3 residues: CAWSSIDTQYF. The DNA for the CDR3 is TGTGCCTGGAGTTCCATAGATACGCAGTATTTT.

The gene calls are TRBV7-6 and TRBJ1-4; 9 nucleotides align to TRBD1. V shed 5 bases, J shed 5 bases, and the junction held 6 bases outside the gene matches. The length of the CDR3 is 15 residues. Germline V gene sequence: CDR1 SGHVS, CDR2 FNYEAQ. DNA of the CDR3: TGTGCCAGCAGCATCGGGACAGGGTCGAATGAAAAACTGTTTTTT. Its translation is CASSIGTGSNEKLFF. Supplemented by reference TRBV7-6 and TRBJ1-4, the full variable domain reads GAGVSQSPRYKVTKRGQDVALRCDPISGHVSLYWYRQALGQGPEFLTYFNYEAQQDKSGLPNDRFSAERPEGSISTLTIQRTEQRDSAMYRCASSIGTGSNEKLFFGSGTQLSVL.